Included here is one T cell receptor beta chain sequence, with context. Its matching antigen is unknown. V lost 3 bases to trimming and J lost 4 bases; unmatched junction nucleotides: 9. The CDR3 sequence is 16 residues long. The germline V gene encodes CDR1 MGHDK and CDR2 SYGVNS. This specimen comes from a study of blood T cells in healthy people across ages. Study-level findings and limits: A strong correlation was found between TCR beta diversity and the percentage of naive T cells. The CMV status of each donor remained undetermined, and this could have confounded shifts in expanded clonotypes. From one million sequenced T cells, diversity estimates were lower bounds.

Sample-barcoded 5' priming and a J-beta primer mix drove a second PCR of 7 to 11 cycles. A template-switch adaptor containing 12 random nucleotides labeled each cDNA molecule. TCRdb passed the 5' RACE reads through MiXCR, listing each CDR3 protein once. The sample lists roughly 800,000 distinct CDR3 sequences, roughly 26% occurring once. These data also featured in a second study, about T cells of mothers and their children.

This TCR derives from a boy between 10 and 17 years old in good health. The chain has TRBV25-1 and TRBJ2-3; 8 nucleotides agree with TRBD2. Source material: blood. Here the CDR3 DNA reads TGTGCCAGCAGTGATACGGATAGCGGGGTGGCAGATACGCAGTATTTT. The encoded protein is CASSDTDSGVADTQYF.